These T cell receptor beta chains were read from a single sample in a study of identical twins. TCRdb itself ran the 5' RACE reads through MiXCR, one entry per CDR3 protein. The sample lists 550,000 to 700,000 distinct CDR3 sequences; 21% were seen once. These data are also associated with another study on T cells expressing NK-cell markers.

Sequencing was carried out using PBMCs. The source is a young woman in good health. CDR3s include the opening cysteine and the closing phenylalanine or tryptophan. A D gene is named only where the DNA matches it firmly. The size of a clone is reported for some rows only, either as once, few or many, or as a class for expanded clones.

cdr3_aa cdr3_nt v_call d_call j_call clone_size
CSAEPGLPYNEQFF TGCAGTGCTGAACCGGGACTTCCCTACAATGAGCAGTTCTTC TRBV20-1 . TRBJ2-1 .
CSVAGDGTDTQYF TGCAGCGTTGCAGGGGATGGCACAGATACGCAGTATTTT TRBV29-1 . TRBJ2-3 many
CASRPTGGFTDTQYF TGCGCCAGCAGGCCGACCGGAGGGTTCACAGATACGCAGTATTTT TRBV4-1 . TRBJ2-3 many
CASSLYENTEAFF TGCGCCAGCAGCTTGTACGAGAACACTGAAGCTTTCTTT TRBV5-1 . TRBJ1-1 .
CASSLATSNYGYTF TGTGCCAGCAGCTTAGCGACCAGCAACTATGGCTACACCTTC TRBV7-9 . TRBJ1-2 few
CASSLALAGGNTYNEQFF TGCGCCAGCAGCTTGGCACTAGCGGGCGGGAACACCTACAATGAGCAGTTCTTC TRBV5-1 TRBD2 TRBJ2-1 .
CASKAGRTDTQYF TGTGCCAGCAAGGCGGGGCGCACAGATACGCAGTATTTT TRBV5-8 . TRBJ2-3 .
CASRGQRGYTF TGTGCCAGCAGGGGCCAGCGAGGCTACACCTTC TRBV6-5 . TRBJ1-2 .
CASNGLASAKNIQYF TGTGCCAGCAACGGACTCGCCTCGGCCAAAAACATTCAGTACTTC TRBV11-2 . TRBJ2-4 .
CASSLGQTANVLTF TGTGCCAGCAGCCTAGGACAGACGGCCAACGTCCTGACTTTC TRBV11-2 . TRBJ2-6 few
CASSPRLAGGPGRNEQFF TGTGCCAGCAGTCCCCGACTAGCGGGAGGGCCGGGGAGAAATGAGCAGTTCTTC TRBV6-1 TRBD2 TRBJ2-1 .
CASSWGLAEDTQYF TGTGCCAGCAGCTGGGGACTAGCGGAGGATACGCAGTATTTT TRBV5-5 TRBD2 TRBJ2-3 few
CASSPGGLHLRETQYF TGTGCCAGCAGCCCGGGGGGACTTCACCTAAGAGAGACCCAGTACTTC TRBV7-2 TRBD2 TRBJ2-5 few